This T cell receptor (beta chain) is drawn from a study of neurological immune-mediated disorders (dated by TCRdb to between 2018 and 2020). Turning to the overall study: Of the roughly 35 multiple sclerosis patients, around 30 had relapsing-remitting MS and 3 had secondary progressive MS. The study compared peripheral blood TCR-beta repertoires of HTLV-I-associated myelopathy (HAM/TSP) patients, multiple sclerosis patients and healthy controls using UMI-based sequencing. The roughly 110 TCR-beta libraries included longitudinal samples, technical triplicates and paired sorted CD4+ and CD8+ T-cell subsets alongside PBMC samples. The cohort was made up of 65 to 75 subjects, consisting of 15 or so HAM/TSP patients, around 35 multiple sclerosis patients and roughly 20 healthy controls. Broader findings and caveats from the paper: The MS cluster showed no association with clinical or MRI features, and the authors stated that larger cohorts are needed. No identical CDR3 amino acid sequences were found to be shared among expanded clones across subjects, suggesting that TCR-beta repertoires were private in all groups. TCR clonal expansion was highest in HAM/TSP patients and lowest in MS patients, with MS patients falling below even healthy controls. Repertoires from 18 of 34 MS patients were grouped by phylogenetic analysis into a cluster of related CDR3 sequences, suggesting a possible repertoire-level signature.

This clonotype was found many times. Its antigen is currently not known. Per-base quality was not reported, and no clone a single base away is much larger than it. Trimming leaves V shorter by 6 bases and J shorter by 3 bases, with the junction holding 7 bases beyond the gene matches. As encoded in the germline V gene, CDR1 is MNHEY while CDR2 is SVGAGI. Spanning cysteine to phenylalanine, the CDR3 consists of 15 amino acids. Only the CDR3 part of the read is kept: 45 bases, read in frame from the first base. For the sorted-subset TCR libraries, the starting material was about 1 million sorted CD4+ or CD8+ T cells. The multiple sclerosis patients were enrolled in a US clinical protocol that used magnetic resonance imaging to evaluate disease progression. Peripheral blood was subjected to Ficoll-Hypaque density gradient centrifugation to isolate PBMCs, which were then cryopreserved in liquid nitrogen. The study also sequenced paired sorted CD4+ and CD8+ subsets from healthy controls, HAM/TSP patients and MS patients.

cDNA synthesis used template-switch 5'RACE with a primer carrying a 10-nucleotide random unique molecular identifier tagging each TCR transcript. Each sequencing run produced over 190 million TCR-beta sequences covering 15-18 subjects. The RNeasy kit was used to extract total RNA. The KAPA Real-time Library Amplification kit was used to amplify TCR-beta VDJ regions with primers for the TCR constant region and the 5'RACE anchor. A first PCR added sample indexes and Illumina adaptors, and a second PCR then raised library yield. After Ampure bead purification, the TCR product of roughly 650 bp was size-selected on a 2% E-gel SizeSelection system. Before pooling, library quality was assessed on a Bioanalyzer, concentration was determined with Qubit, and library quantification was performed with the Kapa Library Quantification kit. An Illumina HiSeq 2500 was used to sequence the libraries paired-end at 2 x 150 bp. To increase sequence diversity, about 25-31% phiX was spiked into each library pool. In the paper's pipeline: The quality-filtered reads were processed with the UMI-based MiGEC pipeline, whose error correction step removed more than 85% of the raw TCR sequences. VDJ genes were aligned to IMGT germline references, and each clonotype was defined by a unique CDR3 amino acid sequence together with V-J genes. Clonal expansion, Shannon diversity, and CDR3 relatedness (CalcPairwiseDistances, ClusterSamples) were evaluated with VDJtools, and phylogenetic trees were built with CLCbio workbench. Clones with at least 8 unique UMIs were defined as expanded, with this threshold being based on coefficient-of-variation modelling across technical triplicates. TCRdb itself trimmed the public reads at Q25 with fastp, ran MiXCR and retained productive beta chains. When rows share a CDR3 protein, they turn into one entry using the most common DNA and genes. What appears here as the V and J calls and clone size reflects TCRdb's work, not the paper's. The sample table contains 55,000 or so distinct CDR3 sequences; only one count was recorded for 3% to 4.5% of them. Of the sample, approximately 2% falls within the top ten clones.

Sequencing was carried out using CD4+ T cells from blood. This TCR was sampled from a woman in her 40s with multiple sclerosis. This chain is built from TRBV6-5 and TRBJ2-3; the central 9 bases match TRBD2. The CDR3 protein is CASRKAGGGTDTQYF. Here is the DNA: TGTGCCAGCAGGAAAGCGGGGGGAGGGACAGATACGCAGTATTTT.